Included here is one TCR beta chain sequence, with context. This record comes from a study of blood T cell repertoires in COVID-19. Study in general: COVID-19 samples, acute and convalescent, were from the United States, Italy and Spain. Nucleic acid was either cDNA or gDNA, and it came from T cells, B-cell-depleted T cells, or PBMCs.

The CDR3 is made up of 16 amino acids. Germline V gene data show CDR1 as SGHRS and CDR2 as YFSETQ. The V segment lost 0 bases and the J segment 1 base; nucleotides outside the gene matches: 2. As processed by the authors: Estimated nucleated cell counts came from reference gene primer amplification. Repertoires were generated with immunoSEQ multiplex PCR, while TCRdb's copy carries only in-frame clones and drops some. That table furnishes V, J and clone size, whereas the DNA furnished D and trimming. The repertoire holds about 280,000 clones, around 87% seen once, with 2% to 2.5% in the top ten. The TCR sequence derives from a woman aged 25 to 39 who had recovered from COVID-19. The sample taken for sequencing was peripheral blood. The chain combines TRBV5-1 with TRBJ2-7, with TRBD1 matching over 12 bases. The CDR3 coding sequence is TGCGCCAGCAGCTTGGGGGACAGGGGGCTTTCCTACGAGCAGTACTTC. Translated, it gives CASSLGDRGLSYEQYF.